The rows below give T cell receptor beta chains drawn from one sample of a study of beta chain features in type 1 diabetes. Libraries were prepared by immunoSEQ multiplex PCR; TCRdb keeps only in-frame clonotypes and omits some of them. The sample has more than 300,000 clones; about 15% are singletons. The material sequenced was naive CD4+ T cells from blood. The receptors were gathered from a woman aged 18-29 years in good health. The CDR3 runs from the conserved cysteine through the conserved F or W. The D gene is left open where the match is weak.

j_call	v_call	d_call	cdr3_aa
TRBJ2-3	TRBV28	.	CASSFYMAPDTQYF
TRBJ2-2	TRBV9	TRBD2	CASSPPGASGDTGELFF
TRBJ2-4	TRBV28	.	CASSLRGPHSKNIQYF
TRBJ2-5	TRBV7-2	TRBD2	CASSPRGSGRRETQYF
TRBJ2-7	TRBV2	TRBD1	CASSELGQGPPREQYF
TRBJ2-7	TRBV7-9	TRBD1	CASSLTGYEQYF
TRBJ2-7	TRBV18	TRBD1	CASSRDRAYEQYF
TRBJ2-3	TRBV5-1	.	CASSLSGRGTDTQYF
TRBJ2-1	TRBV5-4	TRBD2	CASSTRTSGDYNEQFF
TRBJ2-5	TRBV5-1	TRBD1	CASSLRSGQGVLETQYF